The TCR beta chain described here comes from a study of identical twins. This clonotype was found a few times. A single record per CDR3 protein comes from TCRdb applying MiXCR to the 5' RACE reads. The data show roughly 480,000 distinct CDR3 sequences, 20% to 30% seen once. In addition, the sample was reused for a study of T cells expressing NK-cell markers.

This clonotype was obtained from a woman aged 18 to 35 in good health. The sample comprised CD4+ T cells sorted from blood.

The CDR3 nucleotides are TGTGCCAGCAGCAAAGTTTGGTGGAACTACGTCTCTAATGAGCAGTTCTTC. This translates into CASSKVWWNYVSNEQFF. This rearrangement joins TRBV21-1 to TRBJ2-1. TRBV21-1 is assigned pseudogene status. The CDR3 is made up of 17 amino acids.